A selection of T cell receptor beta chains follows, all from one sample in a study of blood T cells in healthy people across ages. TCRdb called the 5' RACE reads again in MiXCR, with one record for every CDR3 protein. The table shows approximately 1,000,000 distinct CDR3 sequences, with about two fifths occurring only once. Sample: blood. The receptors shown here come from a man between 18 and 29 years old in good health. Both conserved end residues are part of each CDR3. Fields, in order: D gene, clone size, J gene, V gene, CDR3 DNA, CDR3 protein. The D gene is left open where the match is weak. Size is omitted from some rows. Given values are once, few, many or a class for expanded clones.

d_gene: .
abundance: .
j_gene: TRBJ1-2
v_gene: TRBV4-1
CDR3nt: TGCGCCAGCAGCCAGGCCGGTCGGGGACACCGATACTATGGCTACACCTTC
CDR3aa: CASSQAGRGHRYYGYTF

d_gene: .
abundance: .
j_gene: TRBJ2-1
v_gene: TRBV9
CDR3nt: TGTGCCAGCAGCGTAGGGAGGGAGTCCTACAATGAGCAGTTCTTC
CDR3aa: CASSVGRESYNEQFF

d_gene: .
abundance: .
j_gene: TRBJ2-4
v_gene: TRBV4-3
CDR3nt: TGCGCCAGCAGCCAAGATAGTACATCCCAAAACATTCAGTACTTC
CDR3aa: CASSQDSTSQNIQYF

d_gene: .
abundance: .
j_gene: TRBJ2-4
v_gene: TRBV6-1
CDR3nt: TGTGCCAGCAGTGACAGGGAGGGGGACATTCAGTACTTC
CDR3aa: CASSDREGDIQYF

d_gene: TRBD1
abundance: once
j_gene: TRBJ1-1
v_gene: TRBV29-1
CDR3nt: TGCAGCGTCCAGAGACAGGGTGGTGCTGAAGCTTTCTTT
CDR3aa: CSVQRQGGAEAFF

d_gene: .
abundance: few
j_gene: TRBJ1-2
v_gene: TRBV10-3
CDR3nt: TGTGCCATCAGGGATGCCCGGGGATATAACTATGGCTACACCTTC
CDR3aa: CAIRDARGYNYGYTF

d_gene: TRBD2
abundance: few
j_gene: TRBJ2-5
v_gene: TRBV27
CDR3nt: TGTGCCAGCAGTTTAGTCCCCGTAGGACTAGACCAAGAGACCCAGTACTTC
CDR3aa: CASSLVPVGLDQETQYF

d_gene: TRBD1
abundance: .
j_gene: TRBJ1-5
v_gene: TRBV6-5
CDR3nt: TGTGCCAGCAGTTTAAGACAGGGGGCGCGGAATCAGCCCCAGCATTTT
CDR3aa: CASSLRQGARNQPQHF

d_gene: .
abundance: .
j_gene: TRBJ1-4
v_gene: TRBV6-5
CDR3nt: TGTGCCAGCAGTAAACTTCCGAAGGGCGAAAAACTGTTTTTT
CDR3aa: CASSKLPKGEKLFF

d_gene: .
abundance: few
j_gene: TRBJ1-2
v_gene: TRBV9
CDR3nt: TGTGCCAGCAGCGTAGGCCGCGAGAAAGACTATGGCTACACCTTC
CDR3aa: CASSVGREKDYGYTF

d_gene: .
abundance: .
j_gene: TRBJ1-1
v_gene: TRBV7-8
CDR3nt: TGTGCCAGCAGCTTAGTCCAGGCTAAGAACACTGAAGCTTTCTTT
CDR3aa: CASSLVQAKNTEAFF

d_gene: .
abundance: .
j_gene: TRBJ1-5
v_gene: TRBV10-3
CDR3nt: TGTGCCATCAGCCTCATGGAGAATCAGCCCCAGCATTTT
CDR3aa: CAISLMENQPQHF

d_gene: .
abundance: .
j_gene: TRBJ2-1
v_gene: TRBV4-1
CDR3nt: TGCGCCAGCAGCCAACTCCTCCTAGAGTCGGATGAGCAGTTCTTC
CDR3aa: CASSQLLLESDEQFF

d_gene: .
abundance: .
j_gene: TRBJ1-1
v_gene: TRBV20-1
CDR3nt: TGCAGTGCTAGTCGGGGGGGGGGGACTGAAGCTTTCTTT
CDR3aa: CSASRGGGTEAFF

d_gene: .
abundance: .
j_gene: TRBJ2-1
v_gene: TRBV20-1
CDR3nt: TGCAGTGCTAGAGACGGGAGCGAATCCAACAATGAGCAGTTCTTC
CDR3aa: CSARDGSESNNEQFF

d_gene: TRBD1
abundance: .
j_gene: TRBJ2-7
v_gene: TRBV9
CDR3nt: TGTGCCAGCAGCGTAGGTATCGGGACAGGGGGCTACGAGCAGTACTTC
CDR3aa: CASSVGIGTGGYEQYF

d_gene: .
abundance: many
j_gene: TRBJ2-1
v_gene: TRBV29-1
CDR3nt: TGCAGCGTTGTAGGGGGCGGGATCTCCTACAATGAGCAGTTCTTC
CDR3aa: CSVVGGGISYNEQFF

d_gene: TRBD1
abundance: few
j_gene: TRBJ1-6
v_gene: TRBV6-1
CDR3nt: TGTGCCAGCAGCCTGCTGGGGGACAGAACGAGCTCCTATAATTCACCCCTCCACTTT
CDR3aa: CASSLLGDRTSSYNSPLHF

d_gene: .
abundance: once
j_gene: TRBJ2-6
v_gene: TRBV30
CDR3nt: TGTGCCTCCCTCTGGGGGGCTTCCAACGTCCTGACTTTC
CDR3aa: CASLWGASNVLTF